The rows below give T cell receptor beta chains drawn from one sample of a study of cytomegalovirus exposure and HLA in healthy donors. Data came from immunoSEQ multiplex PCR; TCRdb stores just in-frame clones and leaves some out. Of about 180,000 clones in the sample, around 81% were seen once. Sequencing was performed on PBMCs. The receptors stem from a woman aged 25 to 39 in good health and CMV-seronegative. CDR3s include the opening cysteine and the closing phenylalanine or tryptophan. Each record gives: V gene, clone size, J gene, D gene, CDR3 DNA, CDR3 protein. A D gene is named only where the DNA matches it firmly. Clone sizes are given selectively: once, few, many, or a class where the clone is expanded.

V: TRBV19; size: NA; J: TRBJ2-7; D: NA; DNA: TGTGCCAGTAGTATCACAGGGAGCCTTCTGCGGGAGCAGTACTTC; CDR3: CASSITGSLLREQYF
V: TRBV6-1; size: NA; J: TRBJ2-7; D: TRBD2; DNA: TGTGCCAGCAGTGAGGGGTGGGGGGGAGGAACCTACGAGCAGTACTTC; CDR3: CASSEGWGGGTYEQYF
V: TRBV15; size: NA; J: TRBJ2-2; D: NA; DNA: TGTGCCACCAGACAGGGTCAGGAGACCTATAGGGAGCTGTTTTTT; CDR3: CATRQGQETYRELFF
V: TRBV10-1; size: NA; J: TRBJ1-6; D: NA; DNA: TGCGCCAGCAGTGACTCCAGCGGGAATTCACCCCTCCACTTT; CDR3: CASSDSSGNSPLHF
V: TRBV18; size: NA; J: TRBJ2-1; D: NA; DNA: TGTGCCAGCTCACCGTACTCGGGGGACTCTAGGTATGAGCAGTTCTTC; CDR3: CASSPYSGDSRYEQFF
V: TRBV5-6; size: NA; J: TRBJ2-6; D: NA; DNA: TGTGCCAGCAGACCCAGGGTTACAAGCTCTGGGGCCAACGGCCTGACTTTC; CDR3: CASRPRVTSSGANGLTF
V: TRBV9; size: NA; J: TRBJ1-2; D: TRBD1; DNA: TGTGCCAGCAGCCCGGGACAGGGAGTTAACTATGGCTACACCTTC; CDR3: CASSPGQGVNYGYTF
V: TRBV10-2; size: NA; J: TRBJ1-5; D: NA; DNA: TGCGCCAGCAGTGAGGCTGAGGTCAATCAGCCCCAGCATTTT; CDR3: CASSEAEVNQPQHF
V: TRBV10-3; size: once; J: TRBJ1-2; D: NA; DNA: TGTGCCATCAGTGACCCCACAACTTCGACAGTGTATGGCTACACCTTC; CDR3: CAISDPTTSTVYGYTF
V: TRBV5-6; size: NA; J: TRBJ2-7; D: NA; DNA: TGTGCCAGCAGCTTGGCCGGACAGCCCTATAGGCAGTACTTC; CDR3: CASSLAGQPYRQYF
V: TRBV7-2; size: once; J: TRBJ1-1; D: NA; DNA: TGTGCCAGCAGCTTAGACGCGGACACTGAAGCTTTCTTT; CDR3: CASSLDADTEAFF
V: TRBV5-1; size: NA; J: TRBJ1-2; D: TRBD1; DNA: TGCGCCAGCAGCGTGGGTGGACAGGAATACTATGGCTACACCTTC; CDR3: CASSVGGQEYYGYTF
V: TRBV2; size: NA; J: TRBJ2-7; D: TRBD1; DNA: TGTGCCAGCAGTGAAGAGTGGGACAGGGGCGTCGAGCAGTACTTC; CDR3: CASSEEWDRGVEQYF
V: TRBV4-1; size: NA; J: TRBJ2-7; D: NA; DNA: TGCGCCAGCAGCCAAGATGTTGGCACCGCCTACGAGCAGTACTTC; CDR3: CASSQDVGTAYEQYF
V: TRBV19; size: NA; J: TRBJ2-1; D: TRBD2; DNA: TGTGCCAGTAGCCCCCCGGGACTAGCGGGAGGGCGCTCGAGATCCTACAATGAGCAGTTCTTC; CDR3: CASSPPGLAGGRSRSYNEQFF
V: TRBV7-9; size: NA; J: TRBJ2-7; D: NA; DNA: TGTGCCAGCAGCTTTCAGGGGTTAGGCGAGCAGTACTTC; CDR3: CASSFQGLGEQYF
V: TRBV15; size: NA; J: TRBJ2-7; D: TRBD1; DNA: TGTGCCACCAGCAGAGGAAGACAGGGGGCTTACGAGCAGTACTTC; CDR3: CATSRGRQGAYEQYF
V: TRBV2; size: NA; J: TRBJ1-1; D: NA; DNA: TGTGCCAGCATCCCAGTAATAAACACTGAAGCTTTCTTT; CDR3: CASIPVINTEAFF
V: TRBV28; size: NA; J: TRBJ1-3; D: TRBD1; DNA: TGTGCCAGCAGCTCCGAAGGGACAGGACCTGGAAACACCATATATTTT; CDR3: CASSSEGTGPGNTIYF
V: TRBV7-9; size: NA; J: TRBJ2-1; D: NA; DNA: TGTTCCAGCAGCAGCCAACAGGGTCACTACAATGAGCAGTTCTTC; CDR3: CSSSSQQGHYNEQFF
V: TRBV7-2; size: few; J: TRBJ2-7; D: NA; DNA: TGTGCCAGCAGCTCTCGGCGGGCCTCCTACGAGCAGTACTTC; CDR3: CASSSRRASYEQYF
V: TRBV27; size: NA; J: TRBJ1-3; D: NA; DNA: TGTGCCAGCATTGACGGGGATTTGATTGGAAACACCATATATTTT; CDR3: CASIDGDLIGNTIYF
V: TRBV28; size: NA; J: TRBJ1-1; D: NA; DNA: TGTGCCAGCAGTTTCCCGACAGAGAACACTGAAGCTTTCTTT; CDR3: CASSFPTENTEAFF
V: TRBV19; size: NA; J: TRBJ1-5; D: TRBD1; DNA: TGTGCCAGTAGCGACAGGGACGCCAATCAGCCCCAGCATTTT; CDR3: CASSDRDANQPQHF
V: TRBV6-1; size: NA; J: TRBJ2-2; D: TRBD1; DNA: TGTGCCACCGGACAGGGACCGAACACCGGGGAGCTGTTTTTT; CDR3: CATGQGPNTGELFF